The TCR beta chain described here comes from a study of blood T cell repertoires in COVID-19. Study details: PBMCs, B-cell-depleted T cells, or T cells were the source of the cDNA or gDNA that made up the material.

Using immunoSEQ multiplex PCR, the repertoire was profiled, and TCRdb retains in-frame clones only, with some absent. In the table there are approximately 100,000 clones, less than 85% of which are singletons. Trimming removed 0 bases at V and 6 bases at J, with 11 bases between. Looked up from germline, CDR1 is SGHTS and CDR2 is YDEGEE. The CDR3 is 14 residues long. This receptor was taken from a woman aged 60-75 years with acute or convalescent COVID-19. The sample consisted of peripheral blood. V usage is TRBV5-8 and J usage is TRBJ2-3, with D tentatively TRBD1 (6 bases). The CDR3 DNA reads as TGTGCCAGCAGCTTGGGGACAGTTTCGGATACGCAGTATTTT. This codes for CASSLGTVSDTQYF.